The 18 T cell receptor beta chains presented below share a single source sample, sequenced in a study of human T cells and chemical hapten exposure. Described time point: patch test 2, 6 weeks after DPC sensitization. The treatment was: therapeutic diphenylcyclopropenone sensitization with weekly scalp DPC. TCRdb itself ran the RACE reads through MiXCR, one entry per CDR3 protein. The sample holds more than 110,000 distinct CDR3 sequences, about an eighth seen once. The material was whole blood, obtained in connection with sensitization to the hapten diphenylcyclopropenone (DPC). These receptors came from a woman between 45 and 65 years old with alopecia areata. Some clones in this sample may be carry-over from other donors' samples.

This chain links TRBV29-1 with TRBJ1-3; D remains ambiguous. V lost 0 bases and J lost 4, with 16 bases in between. This CDR3 region has 16 residues. Germline CDR1 is SQVTM and CDR2 is ANQGSEA. The CDR3 loop reads CSVEERERARGNTIYF. CDR3 in DNA: TGCAGCGTTGAAGAGCGAGAAAGGGCGAGGGGAAACACCATATATTTT.

The chain couples TRBV4-2 to TRBJ2-1; D ambiguous. Germline CDR1 LGHNA, CDR2 YNFKEQ. The germline V and J ends were trimmed by 0 bases and 13 bases, with 7 bases remaining between them. The CDR3 is 11 residues long. CDR3 residues: CASSQDTGQFF. The CDR3 DNA reads TGTGCCAGCAGCCAAGATACGGGTCAGTTCTTC.

This clonotype was picked up a small number of times. The genes are TRBV11-2 and TRBJ2-3; the D gene is possibly TRBD2 (6 bases). CDR1 is SGHAT, CDR2 FQNNGV, per germline. The CDR3 runs to 15 residues. V gave up 3 bases and J gave up 0 bases, with 10 bases separating them. The CDR3 is CASSFVGGSTDTQYF. Here the CDR3 DNA reads TGTGCCAGCAGCTTTGTTGGGGGGAGCACAGATACGCAGTATTTT.

There are many counts of this clonotype. V is TRBV7-9 and J is TRBJ1-1; D not resolved. The CDR3 extends over 13 amino acids. V was shortened by 3 bases and J by 2 bases, with 7 bases between the two germline ends. Germline V gene data show CDR1 as SEHNR and CDR2 as FQNEAQ (reference sequence). The CDR3 bases are TGTGCCAGCAGCTTCGAGGGAAACACTGAAGCTTTCTTT. It translates to CASSFEGNTEAFF.

This clonotype was detected only a few times. This chain links TRBV28 with TRBJ2-3, with TRBD2 matching 10 bases. CDR3 length: 17 amino acids. Unmatched junction bases numbered 10, after V lost 2 bases and J lost 5 bases. Per germline, CDR1 MDHEN and CDR2 SYDVKM. In nucleotides, the CDR3 is TGTGCCAGCAGTTTAGGCTGGATAGCGGGAGGTAAAGATACGCAGTATTTT. Translating gives CASSLGWIAGGKDTQYF.

The chain links TRBV7-2 to TRBJ1-1; D might be TRBD1 (5 bases). Germline V gene sequence: CDR1 SGHTA, CDR2 FQGNSA. This CDR3 is 13 amino acids long. V lost 5 bases to trimming and J lost 1 base, with 8 bases between them. For the CDR3, the DNA is TGTGCCAGCAGCGGGGGGACGAACACTGAAGCTTTCTTT. Translation gives CASSGGTNTEAFF.

This clonotype was seen a few times. The rearrangement uses TRBV5-5 and TRBJ1-5, with 12 bases that match TRBD1. Germline CDR1 and CDR2: SGHKS and YYEKEE (reference sequence). Trimming took 4 bases from V and 2 from J; bases not matched to a gene: 4. CDR3 size: 16 residues. The CDR3 protein is CASSPGTGGRNQPQHF. CDR3 nucleotide sequence: TGTGCCAGCAGCCCCGGGACAGGGGGCCGCAATCAGCCCCAGCATTTT.

This clonotype was detected only a few times. The chain couples TRBV6-5 to TRBJ2-3; TRBD2 is a possible D gene (5 bases). The CDR3 runs to 16 residues. V was trimmed by 1 base and J by 4 bases, leaving 15 bases between them. The germline V gene encodes CDR1 MNHEY and CDR2 SVGAGI. CDR3 amino acids: CASSYLLISDPDTQYF. As DNA, the CDR3 is TGTGCCAGCAGTTACTTACTGATTAGCGACCCAGATACGCAGTATTTT.

This clonotype showed up just a few times. CDR3 residues: CASSPLGTRSNEQFF. CDR3 sequence (DNA): TGTGCCAGCAGTCCCCTCGGGACTAGATCCAATGAGCAGTTCTTC. The J gene is TRBJ2-1, the V gene TRBV27; TRBD2 matches at 8 bases. The germline V gene encodes CDR1 MNHEY and CDR2 SMNVEV (reference sequence). The CDR3 extends over 15 amino acids. With V trimmed by 5 bases and J by 6 bases, 9 bases remained unmatched.

This chain connects TRBV3-1 to TRBJ1-1; D gene unclear. Trimming took off 4 bases at V and 6 bases at J, with 15 bases between the two ends. Germline lookup yields CDR1 LGHDT and CDR2 YNNKEL (reference sequence). The CDR3 is made up of 14 amino acids. The CDR3 region is CASSPYGSYAEAFF. DNA of the CDR3: TGTGCCAGCAGCCCGTACGGGTCTTACGCTGAAGCTTTCTTT.

In this sample, this clonotype turned up a few times. V usage is TRBV4-1 and J usage is TRBJ2-7, with 8 bases aligning to TRBD1. V was clipped by 1 base and J by 9 bases; unmatched bases: 11. Looked up from germline, CDR1 is MGHRA and CDR2 is YSYEKL. CDR3 size: 15 residues. DNA of the CDR3: TGCGCCAGCAGCCAAGGGACAGGGAAAGCGACAGTGCAGTACTTC. Protein: CASSQGTGKATVQYF.

This clonotype was recorded a few times. The chain joins TRBV11-2 to TRBJ2-2; a possible D gene is TRBD1 (5 bases). The germline CDR1 and CDR2 sequences are SGHAT and FQNNGV. With 4 bases removed from V and 13 bases from J, the gap between germline ends came to 19 bases. The CDR3 runs to 14 residues. For the CDR3, the DNA is TGTGCCAGCAGCTCCCTCCTGGGGCGGTCGTCGCTGTTTTTT. Translated: CASSSLLGRSSLFF.

The rearrangement uses TRBV28 and TRBJ2-2; D remains ambiguous. The CDR3 is made up of 13 amino acids. CDR1 is MDHEN and CDR2 is SYDVKM in the germline V gene. Trimming removed 3 bases at V and 5 bases at J, with 7 bases between. CDR3 in amino acids: CASSFLKTGELFF. DNA of the CDR3: TGTGCCAGCAGTTTCCTAAAAACCGGGGAGCTGTTTTTT.

The V call is TRBV10-3, the J call TRBJ2-1; D gene uncertain. V lost 3 bases, J lost 0 bases, and 6 bases lay in between. Per germline, CDR1 ENHRY and CDR2 SYGVKD. This CDR3 is built from 14 residues. CDR3 amino acids: CAISDLSSYNEQFF. The CDR3 DNA sequence: TGTGCCATCAGTGATCTCAGCTCCTACAATGAGCAGTTCTTC.

The chain couples TRBV29-1 to TRBJ2-1; 11 bases map to TRBD2. The V gene's germline CDR1 is SQVTM and CDR2 ANQGSEA. The V segment lost 7 bases and the J segment 7 bases; nucleotides outside the gene matches: 6. CDR3 length equals 13 residues. The CDR3 spells CSGIAGGTNEQFF. The CDR3 DNA is TGCAGCGGAATAGCGGGGGGGACAAATGAGCAGTTCTTC.

V is TRBV6-1 and J is TRBJ2-1; 7 bases line up with TRBD2. J was trimmed by 9 bases and V by 6 bases; bases with no gene match: 5. The germline V gene has CDR1 MNHNS and CDR2 SASEGT. This CDR3 has 12 residues. The CDR3, as DNA: TGTGCCAGCAGCCGACGGGAGGTTGAGCAGTTCTTC. It yields the protein CASSRREVEQFF.

The rearrangement uses TRBV7-9 and TRBJ2-7; no reliable D call. V was shortened by 5 bases and J by 6 bases, with 11 bases between the two germline ends. The CDR3 is 12 amino acids. Germline-derived CDR1 and CDR2 are SEHNR and FQNEAQ (reference sequence). The CDR3 spells CASSRTGVEQYF. The CDR3 coding sequence is TGTGCCAGCAGCCGAACTGGGGTCGAGCAGTACTTC. The whole variable domain, remainder taken from reference TRBV7-9 and TRBJ2-7, is DTGVSQNPRHKITKRGQNVTFRCDPISEHNRLYWYRQTLGQGPEFLTYFQNEAQLEKSRLLSDRFSAERPKGSFSTLEIQRTEQGDSAMYLCASSRTGVEQYFGPGTRLTVT.

This clonotype was picked up a small number of times. The chain has TRBV7-2 and TRBJ2-6; no reliable D call. The CDR3 extends over 15 amino acids. V lost 3 bases, J lost 2 bases, and 8 bases lay in between. Germline V gene sequence: CDR1 SGHTA, CDR2 FQGNSA. The CDR3 sequence is CASSLGSPGANVLTF. The CDR3 DNA reads as TGTGCCAGCAGCTTGGGGTCCCCTGGGGCCAACGTCCTGACTTTC.